Listed below are T cell receptor beta chains from one sample, sequenced in a study of cytomegalovirus exposure and HLA in healthy donors. Method: immunoSEQ multiplex PCR; TCRdb's copy keeps in-frame clones and lacks some. Altogether 100,000 to 150,000 clones are present, about 62% being singletons, with the ten largest covering more than 6.5%. The sample was PBMCs. Receptors were obtained from a woman between 35 and 50 years old in good health and CMV-seropositive. Each CDR3 is given with its conserved first and last residue. D genes are given only for firm matches. A clone size is listed for some rows: how often the clone was seen (once, few, many), or a class if it is expanded.

v_call	clone_size	j_call	cdr3_length	d_call	cdr3_aa	cdr3_nt
TRBV27	.	TRBJ1-5	14	.	CATRGGGSNQPQHF	TGTGCCACCAGGGGAGGGGGTAGCAATCAGCCCCAGCATTTT
TRBV5-6	.	TRBJ1-5	13	.	CASSLAPGQPQHF	TGTGCCAGCAGCTTGGCCCCAGGACAGCCCCAGCATTTT
TRBV11-3	.	TRBJ2-2	14	.	CASSRRGNTGELFF	TGTGCCAGCAGCCGCAGGGGAAACACCGGGGAGCTGTTTTTT
TRBV4-2	few	TRBJ1-2	16	TRBD1	CASSRSGQGANYGYTF	TGTGCCAGCAGCCGCTCGGGACAGGGGGCTAACTATGGCTACACCTTC
TRBV5-1	once	TRBJ2-1	15	TRBD1	CASSPDGDSYNEQFF	TGCGCCAGCAGCCCGGATGGGGACAGTTACAATGAGCAGTTCTTC
TRBV10-3	.	TRBJ2-3	16	TRBD2	CAISEARGGTADTQYF	TGTGCCATCAGTGAGGCCCGGGGAGGGACGGCAGATACGCAGTATTTT
TRBV5-1	.	TRBJ2-5	13	TRBD1	CASSLTGGETQYF	TGCGCCAGCAGCTTGACAGGGGGGGAGACCCAGTACTTC
TRBV6-1	.	TRBJ1-1	15	TRBD1	CASIDPGQGNTEAFF	TGTGCCAGCATCGATCCGGGACAGGGGAACACTGAAGCTTTCTTT
TRBV11-2	.	TRBJ2-1	15	TRBD2	CASSLTGGLLNEQFF	TGTGCCAGCAGCCTGACGGGGGGGCTTCTCAATGAGCAGTTCTTC
TRBV5-1	.	TRBJ1-1	15	TRBD1	CASSSSTGGVTEAFF	TGCGCCAGCAGCTCCTCGACAGGGGGTGTCACTGAAGCTTTCTTT
TRBV5-1	.	TRBJ2-1	14	TRBD2	CASERTSRSNEQFF	TGCGCCAGCGAACGGACTAGCCGGTCCAATGAGCAGTTCTTC
TRBV30	.	TRBJ1-4	13	TRBD1	CACSTTGNEKLFF	TGTGCCTGTAGTACGACAGGGAATGAAAAACTGTTTTTT
TRBV28	.	TRBJ2-7	13	TRBD2	CASSENSGRAEYF	TGTGCCAGCAGCGAGAATAGCGGGAGGGCCGAGTACTTC
TRBV25-1	.	TRBJ2-5	15	TRBD1	CASTLGTAIQETQYF	TGTGCCAGCACACTAGGGACAGCTATACAAGAGACCCAGTACTTC
TRBV7-6	.	TRBJ2-7	19	.	CASSLGGVSKNPFFYEQYF	TGTGCCAGCAGCTTAGGGGGGGTCTCAAAAAACCCCTTCTTCTACGAGCAGTACTTC
TRBV6-1	once	TRBJ2-7	14	.	CASSEAGGEYEQYF	TGTGCCAGCAGTGAAGCAGGCGGAGAATACGAGCAGTACTTC
TRBV28	few	TRBJ1-1	16	TRBD1	CASSSWDRGMNPEAFF	TGTGCCAGCAGCAGTTGGGACAGGGGAATGAACCCTGAAGCTTTCTTT
TRBV28	.	TRBJ1-1	11	.	CASSFNGEAFF	TGTGCCAGCAGTTTCAACGGTGAAGCTTTCTTT
TRBV5-4	.	TRBJ1-1	16	.	CASSLARAVENTEAFF	TGTGCCAGCAGCTTGGCCAGGGCAGTAGAGAACACTGAAGCTTTCTTT
TRBV6-5	.	TRBJ1-1	13	.	CATQKTAQARAFF	TGTGCCACTCAGAAGACAGCCCAAGCTAGAGCTTTCTTT
TRBV19	.	TRBJ2-7	12	.	CASTDTTYEQYF	TGTGCCAGTACGGACACCACCTACGAGCAGTACTTC
TRBV13	.	TRBJ1-6	17	.	CASTQWRARADNSPLHF	TGTGCCAGCACCCAATGGCGGGCCCGGGCGGATAATTCACCCCTCCACTTT
TRBV19	.	TRBJ2-7	16	.	CASSQTAGGPITQQYF	TGTGCCAGTTCTCAAACGGCCGGGGGGCCTATTACGCAGCAGTACTTC
TRBV2	many	TRBJ1-1	13	TRBD1	CASSEWTGEEAFF	TGTGCCAGCAGTGAATGGACAGGGGAAGAAGCTTTCTTT
TRBV11-2	.	TRBJ1-2	15	TRBD1	CASSSSDRAPYGYTF	TGTGCCAGCAGCTCATCCGACAGGGCCCCCTATGGCTACACCTTC
TRBV27	.	TRBJ2-3	15	TRBD2	CASRRPGGPGDTQYF	TGTGCCAGCAGACGACCGGGGGGGCCCGGAGATACGCAGTATTTT
TRBV7-2	.	TRBJ2-5	14	.	CASSLSQLGETQYF	TGTGCCAGCAGCCTTTCCCAACTCGGAGAGACCCAGTACTTC
TRBV5-1	once	TRBJ2-2	16	TRBD2	CASSLAVAGVTGELFF	TGCGCCAGCAGCTTGGCCGTAGCGGGAGTCACCGGGGAGCTGTTTTTT
TRBV29-1	.	TRBJ1-6	13	TRBD1	CSVGTGHNSPLHF	TGCAGCGTTGGGACAGGCCATAATTCACCCCTCCACTTT
TRBV11-2	.	TRBJ1-6	15	.	CASSSLRRVWSPLHF	TGTGCCAGCAGCTCACTCCGTCGAGTATGGTCACCCCTCCACTTT
TRBV2	.	TRBJ1-4	14	.	CASSETAINEKLFF	TGTGCCAGCAGTGAGACAGCAATTAATGAAAAACTGTTTTTT
TRBV7-9	.	TRBJ2-5	14	TRBD1	CASSSGQYEETQYF	TGTGCCAGCAGCTCGGGACAGTACGAAGAGACCCAGTACTTC
TRBV7-7	.	TRBJ2-1	16	.	CASSWGELAEYNEQFF	TGTGCTAGCAGCTGGGGGGAACTAGCTGAGTACAATGAGCAGTTCTTC
TRBV6-5	.	TRBJ2-7	16	TRBD1	CASSYSDRGSSYEQYF	TGTGCCAGCAGTTACTCGGACAGGGGGAGTTCCTACGAGCAGTACTTC
TRBV15	.	TRBJ1-2	14	.	CATSREQGDYGYTF	TGTGCCACCAGCAGAGAACAGGGCGACTATGGCTACACCTTC
TRBV5-1	few	TRBJ1-1	15	.	CASSQGRTGHTEAFF	TGCGCCAGCAGCCAGGGCAGGACCGGTCACACTGAAGCTTTCTTT
TRBV6-4	.	TRBJ1-2	15	.	CASSDSEGKIYGYTF	TGTGCCAGCAGTGACTCGGAGGGGAAGATCTATGGCTACACCTTC
TRBV6-5	.	TRBJ1-1	15	TRBD1	CASSLQGAWNTEAFF	TGTGCCAGCAGTTTGCAGGGGGCTTGGAACACTGAAGCTTTCTTT
TRBV25-1	.	TRBJ1-2	13	.	CASGGGGAYGYTF	TGTGCCAGCGGGGGAGGGGGGGCCTATGGCTACACCTTC
TRBV28	.	TRBJ2-7	15	TRBD1	CASSNAGTGGNEQYF	TGTGCCAGCAGTAACGCCGGGACAGGGGGAAACGAGCAGTACTTC
TRBV28	.	TRBJ1-2	12	.	CASTPVGYGYTF	TGTGCCAGCACCCCTGTCGGCTATGGCTACACCTTC
TRBV25-1	.	TRBJ1-4	18	TRBD1	CASGGQDYSTRGNEKLFF	TGTGCCAGCGGGGGACAGGACTACTCCACAAGGGGTAATGAAAAACTGTTTTTT
TRBV28	.	TRBJ1-1	15	TRBD1	CASSSGGRMNTEAFF	TGTGCCAGCAGTTCAGGGGGCCGGATGAACACTGAAGCTTTCTTC
TRBV19	.	TRBJ1-2	15	.	CASSIDRRSPYGYTF	TGTGCCAGTAGTATCGACAGGCGGAGCCCCTATGGCTACACCTTC
TRBV27	.	TRBJ2-2	13	.	CASSAGRSGELFF	TGTGCCAGCTCGGCAGGGAGGTCCGGGGAGCTGTTTTTT
TRBV29-1	.	TRBJ2-7	15	TRBD2	CSVEKGAGAGNEQYF	TGCAGCGTTGAAAAGGGAGCGGGAGCTGGGAACGAGCAGTACTTC
TRBV5-8	.	TRBJ1-2	14	.	CASSLGVREYGYTF	TGTGCCAGCAGCTTGGGGGTCAGGGAATATGGCTACACCTTC
TRBV6-1	.	TRBJ1-4	16	.	CASSEGGSVTNEKLFF	TGTGCCAGCAGTGAAGGGGGCTCTGTAACTAATGAAAAACTGTTTTTT
TRBV9	.	TRBJ1-5	15	.	CASSPGVPSNQPQHF	TGTGCCAGCAGCCCAGGGGTGCCTAGCAATCAGCCCCAGCATTTT
TRBV28	.	TRBJ2-3	13	.	CASEPRSGDTQYF	TGTGCCAGCGAACCAAGATCAGGAGATACGCAGTATTTT